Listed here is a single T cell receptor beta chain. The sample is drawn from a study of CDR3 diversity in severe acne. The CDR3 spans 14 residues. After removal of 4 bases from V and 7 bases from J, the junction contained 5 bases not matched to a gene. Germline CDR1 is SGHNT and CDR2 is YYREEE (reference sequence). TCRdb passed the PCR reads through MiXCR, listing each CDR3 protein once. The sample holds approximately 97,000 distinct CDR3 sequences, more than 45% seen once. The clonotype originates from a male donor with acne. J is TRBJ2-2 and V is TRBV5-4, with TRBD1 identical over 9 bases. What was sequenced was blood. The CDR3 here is CASSTRTGVGELFF. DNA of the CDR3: TGTGCCAGCAGCACAAGGACAGGGGTCGGGGAGCTGTTTTTT. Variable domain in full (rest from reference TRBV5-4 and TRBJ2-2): ETGVTQSPTHLIKTRGQQVTLRCSSQSGHNTVSWYQQALGQGPQFIFQYYREEENGRGNFPPRFSGLQFPNYSSELNVNALELDDSALYLCASSTRTGVGELFFGEGSRLTVL.